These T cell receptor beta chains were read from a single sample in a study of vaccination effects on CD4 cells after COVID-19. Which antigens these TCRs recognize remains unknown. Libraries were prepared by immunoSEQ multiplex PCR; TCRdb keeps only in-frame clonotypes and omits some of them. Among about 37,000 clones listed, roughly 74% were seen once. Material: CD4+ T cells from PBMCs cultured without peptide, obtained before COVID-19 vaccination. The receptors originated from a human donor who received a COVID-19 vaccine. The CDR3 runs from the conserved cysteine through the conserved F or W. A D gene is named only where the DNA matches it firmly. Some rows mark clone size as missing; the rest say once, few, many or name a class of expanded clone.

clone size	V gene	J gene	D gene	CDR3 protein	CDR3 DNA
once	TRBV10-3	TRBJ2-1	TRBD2	CAITRTSGGGEDEQFF	TGTGCCATCACCAGGACTAGCGGGGGGGGTGAGGATGAGCAGTTCTTC
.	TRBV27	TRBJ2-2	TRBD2	CASRRTPSGPNTGELFF	TGTGCCAGCAGGCGTACTCCTAGCGGGCCGAACACCGGGGAGCTGTTTTTT
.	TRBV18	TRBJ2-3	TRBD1	CASFRDRDSDTQYF	TGTGCCAGCTTCCGGGACAGGGACTCAGATACGCAGTATTTT
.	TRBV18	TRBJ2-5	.	CASSPRQTGAQETQYF	TGTGCCAGCTCACCAAGGCAGACCGGGGCCCAAGAGACCCAGTACTTC
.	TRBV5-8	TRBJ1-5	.	CASSLVGGAFSNQPQHF	TGTGCCAGCAGCCTCGTGGGGGGGGCGTTTAGCAATCAGCCCCAGCATTTT
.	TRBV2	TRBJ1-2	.	CASSSRAPPYTF	TGTGCCAGCAGTTCAAGGGCCCCCCCCTACACCTTC
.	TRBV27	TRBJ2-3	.	CATPERRGRVANTQYF	TGTGCCACCCCTGAGAGGAGGGGCCGGGTCGCAAATACGCAGTATTTT
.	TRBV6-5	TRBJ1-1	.	CASSPKSGALTTFF	TGTGCCAGCTCGCCCAAGTCGGGGGCCCTTACGACTTTCTTT
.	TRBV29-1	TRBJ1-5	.	CSVETGAGQPQHF	TGCAGCGTTGAAACAGGAGCAGGGCAGCCCCAGCATTTT
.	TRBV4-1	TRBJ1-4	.	CASSPDSYVATNEKLFF	TGCGCCAGCAGTCCGGACAGCTACGTTGCAACTAATGAAAAACTGTTTTTT
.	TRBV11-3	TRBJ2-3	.	CASSAGRSTDTQYF	TGTGCCAGCAGCGCAGGACGGAGCACAGATACGCAGTATTTT
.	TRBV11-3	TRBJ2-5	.	CASSLNLRETQYF	TGTGCCAGCAGCTTAAACTTGAGAGAGACCCAGTACTTC
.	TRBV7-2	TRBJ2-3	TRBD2	CASSLSGAGGPSTDTQYF	TGTGCCAGCAGCCTCTCAGGGGCGGGAGGGCCCAGCACAGATACGCAGTATTTT
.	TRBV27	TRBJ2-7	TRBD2	CASRAGTSGYEQYF	TGTGCCAGCAGGGCCGGGACTAGCGGCTACGAGCAGTACTTC
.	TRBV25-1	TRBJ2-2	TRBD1	CASSSSGGQGNTGELFF	TGTGCCAGCAGTTCATCCGGGGGACAGGGGAACACCGGGGAGCTGTTTTTT
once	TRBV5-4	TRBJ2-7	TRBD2	CASSQGRGVYEQYF	TGTGCCAGCAGCCAGGGGCGGGGGGTCTACGAGCAGTACTTC
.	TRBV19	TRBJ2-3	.	CASSNSWVPTDTQYF	TGTGCCAGTAGTAACTCATGGGTTCCCACAGATACGCAGTATTTT
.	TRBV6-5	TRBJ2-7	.	CASSPSHEQYF	TGTGCCAGCAGTCCCTCACACGAGCAGTACTTC
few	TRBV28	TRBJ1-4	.	CASSLLVQGNEKLFF	TGTGCCAGCAGTTTATTAGTCCAGGGGAATGAAAAACTGTTTTTT
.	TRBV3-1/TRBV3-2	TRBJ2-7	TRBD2	CASSRRLAGGYEQYF	TGTGCCAGCAGCCGTAGACTAGCGGGGGGGTACGAGCAGTACTTC